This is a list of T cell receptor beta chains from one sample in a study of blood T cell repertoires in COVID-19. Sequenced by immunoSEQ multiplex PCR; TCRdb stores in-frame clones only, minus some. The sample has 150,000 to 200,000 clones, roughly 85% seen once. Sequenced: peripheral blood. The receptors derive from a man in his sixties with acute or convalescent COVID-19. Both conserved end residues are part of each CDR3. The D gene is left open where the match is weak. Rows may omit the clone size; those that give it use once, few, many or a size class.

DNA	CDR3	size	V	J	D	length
TGTGCCAGCAGCTCCCAGGGCCCGGGTGAAGCTTTCTTT	CASSSQGPGEAFF	NA	TRBV7-3	TRBJ1-1	NA	13
TGTGCCATCAGCGACAAGGACAGGGGAAACACTGAAGCTTTCTTT	CAISDKDRGNTEAFF	NA	TRBV10-3	TRBJ1-1	TRBD1	15
TGTGCCAGCAGCCGGACTAGCGGGAGGGTTACGAACACAGATACGCAGTATTTT	CASSRTSGRVTNTDTQYF	NA	TRBV11-2	TRBJ2-3	TRBD2	18
TGTGCCAGCAGTCCCGGGAGGTACACTGAAGCTTTCTTT	CASSPGRYTEAFF	NA	TRBV28	TRBJ1-1	NA	13
TGTGCTAGCAGCCTCGGACTAGCGGGAGTCTCCGAGCAGTACTTC	CASSLGLAGVSEQYF	NA	TRBV7-7	TRBJ2-7	TRBD2	15
TGTGCCAGCAGCCAAGAGGGGGGTCCTAATGAAAAACTGTTTTTT	CASSQEGGPNEKLFF	once	TRBV3-1/TRBV3-2	TRBJ1-4	NA	15
TGTGCCAGCAGCTTACGGACTAGCGGGAGTTCCTACGAGCAGTACTTC	CASSLRTSGSSYEQYF	NA	TRBV7-8	TRBJ2-7	TRBD2	16
TGCGCCAGCAGCTTGTCCCAGGATTACTACGAGCAGTACTTC	CASSLSQDYYEQYF	NA	TRBV5-1	TRBJ2-7	NA	14
TGTGCCAGCAGCCAAGGTGGCAGGGGCAATTCACCCCTCCACTTT	CASSQGGRGNSPLHF	few	TRBV3-1/TRBV3-2	TRBJ1-6	NA	15
TGTGCCAGTAGTGAGGGGCGACAGGGGAACGAGCAGTACTTC	CASSEGRQGNEQYF	once	TRBV19	TRBJ2-7	TRBD1	14
TGTGCCAGCAGCTTAGGGACAGCCAGCTCTGGAAACACCATATATTTT	CASSLGTASSGNTIYF	NA	TRBV7-6	TRBJ1-3	NA	16
TGTGCCATCAGTGAGGGGCAGCGGACCACCTACGAGCAGTACTTC	CAISEGQRTTYEQYF	NA	TRBV10-3	TRBJ2-7	NA	15
TGTGCCAGCAGAGTCCTAGCGGGAGCCGGTAATGAGCAGTTCTTC	CASRVLAGAGNEQFF	NA	TRBV2	TRBJ2-1	TRBD2	15
TGTGCCAGCAGGGGGGGAGGGAGTCTTGACGAGCAGTACTTC	CASRGGGSLDEQYF	NA	TRBV6-6	TRBJ2-7	TRBD2	14
TGCAGTGCTAGACAACTCTACGAGCAGTACTTC	CSARQLYEQYF	NA	TRBV20-1	TRBJ2-7	NA	11
TGTGCCAGCAGTCATCTTGACAGGGAGATTAGCACAGATACGCAGTATTTT	CASSHLDREISTDTQYF	NA	TRBV27	TRBJ2-3	TRBD1	17
TGTGCCAGCAGTGCCCCAACGGTTCGGGACTCTGGGGCCAACGTCCTGACTTTC	CASSAPTVRDSGANVLTF	NA	TRBV27	TRBJ2-6	NA	18
TGCGCCACCAAGACAACCTTAGGCACTGAAGCTTTCTTT	CATKTTLGTEAFF	NA	TRBV5-1	TRBJ1-1	NA	13
TGTGCCAGCAGTCTCTACAGGGGGGGACAGCCCCAGCATTTT	CASSLYRGGQPQHF	NA	TRBV28	TRBJ1-5	TRBD1	14
TGTGCCAGCAGACTCAGGGGGGAAGCTTTCTTT	CASRLRGEAFF	once	TRBV12-3/TRBV12-4	TRBJ1-1	TRBD1	11
TGTGCCAGCAGCTTGCCCAGCGGGAGCCACAATGAGCAGTTCTTC	CASSLPSGSHNEQFF	NA	TRBV5-5	TRBJ2-1	TRBD2	15
TGTGCCAGCACCCCACCCCGAGTTAGCGGGGTTAGCACAGATACGCAGTATTTT	CASTPPRVSGVSTDTQYF	NA	TRBV28	TRBJ2-3	TRBD2	18
TGTGCCAGCACCGCGCGGGGGAGAAGCACTGAAGCTTTCTTT	CASTARGRSTEAFF	NA	TRBV6-5	TRBJ1-1	NA	14
TGTGCCAGCAGCGAACGACAGGGGAGGCCCTACAATGAGCAGTTCTTC	CASSERQGRPYNEQFF	few	TRBV9	TRBJ2-1	TRBD1	16
TGTGCCAGCAGCTCGGCGGATTCCTACGAGCAGTACTTC	CASSSADSYEQYF	NA	TRBV6-6	TRBJ2-7	NA	13
TGTGCCAGCAGTTTATCGACTAGCGGGGCCTACAATGAGCAGTTCTTC	CASSLSTSGAYNEQFF	NA	TRBV28	TRBJ2-1	TRBD2	16